This entry describes one TCR beta chain. Antigen: not known. Sequenced by immunoSEQ multiplex PCR; TCRdb stores in-frame clones only, minus some. The sample records approximately 41,000 clones, around 89% being singletons. The CDR3 length is 16 residues. Germline V gene data show CDR1 as SGHVS and CDR2 as FNYEAQ. The junction had 8 bases not matched to a gene; V was cut back by 10 bases and J by 4 bases. These data belong to a study of a mutant IDH1 vaccine in newly diagnosed glioma. As for the study in general: Vaccine administration was initiated 4-6 weeks following radiotherapy alone, or with temozolomide cycles. Males made up roughly 62% and females approximately 38% of treated patients, whose mean age was around 40 years. Standard pretreatment was either radiotherapy, temozolomide, or, for most, radiochemotherapy with temozolomide.

Specified time point: week 35, safety follow-up. Every vaccine dose comprised 300 ug of mutant IDH1 20-mer peptide plus topical imiquimod. The J gene is TRBJ2-6, the V gene TRBV7-6; TRBD1 aligns across 12 bases. The receptor was isolated from a man aged 40-49 years with glioma. The sample here was PBMCs, taken from a glioma patient whose treatment included an IDH1 peptide vaccine. CDR3 bases: TGTGCCACACCGGGACAGGGGGCTTCCGGGGCCAACGTCCTGACTTTC. Translation: CATPGQGASGANVLTF.